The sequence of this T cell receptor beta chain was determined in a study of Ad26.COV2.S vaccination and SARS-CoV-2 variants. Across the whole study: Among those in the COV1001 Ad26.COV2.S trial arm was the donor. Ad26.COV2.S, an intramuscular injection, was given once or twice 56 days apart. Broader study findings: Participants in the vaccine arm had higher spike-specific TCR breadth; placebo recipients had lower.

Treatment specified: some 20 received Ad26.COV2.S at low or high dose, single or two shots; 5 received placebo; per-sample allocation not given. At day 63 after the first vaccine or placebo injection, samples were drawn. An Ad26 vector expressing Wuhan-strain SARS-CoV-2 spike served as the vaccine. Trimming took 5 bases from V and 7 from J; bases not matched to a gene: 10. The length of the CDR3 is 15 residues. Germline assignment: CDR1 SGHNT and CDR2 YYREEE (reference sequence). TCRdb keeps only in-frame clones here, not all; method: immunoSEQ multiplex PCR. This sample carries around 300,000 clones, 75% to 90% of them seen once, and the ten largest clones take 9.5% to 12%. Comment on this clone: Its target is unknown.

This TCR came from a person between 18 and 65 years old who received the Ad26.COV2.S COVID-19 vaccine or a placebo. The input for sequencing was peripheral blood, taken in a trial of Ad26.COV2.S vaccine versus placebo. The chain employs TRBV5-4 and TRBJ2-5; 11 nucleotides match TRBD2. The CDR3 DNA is TGTGCCAGCAGTTCCGGGACTAGCGGAACGGGGACCCAGTACTTC. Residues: CASSSGTSGTGTQYF. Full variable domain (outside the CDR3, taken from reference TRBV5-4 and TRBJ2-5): ETGVTQSPTHLIKTRGQQVTLRCSSQSGHNTVSWYQQALGQGPQFIFQYYREEENGRGNFPPRFSGLQFPNYSSELNVNALELDDSALYLCASSSGTSGTGTQYFGPGTRLLVL.